A selection of T cell receptor beta chains follows, all from one sample in a study of blood T cell repertoires in COVID-19. Repertoires were generated with immunoSEQ multiplex PCR, while TCRdb's copy carries only in-frame clones and drops some. The data contain 120,000 or so clones, just over 70% of them singletons. Source material: peripheral blood. The source of these receptors is a human donor with acute or convalescent COVID-19. The donor label of this sample is uncertain. The CDR3 runs from the conserved cysteine through the conserved F or W. D genes are given only for firm matches. Size is omitted from some rows. Given values are once, few, many or a class for expanded clones.

- | TRBJ1-5 | TRBV6-1 | few | TGTGCCAGCACCGGCAGGGTCAATCAGCCCCAGCATTTT | CASTGRVNQPQHF
TRBD2 | TRBJ2-3 | TRBV11-2 | - | TGTGCCAGCAGCTCGTGGACTAGCGGGGCCACAGATACGCAGTATTTT | CASSSWTSGATDTQYF
- | TRBJ1-1 | TRBV5-1 | - | TGCGCCAGCAGCTTGAATAACAAACAGAGAAACACTGAAGCTTTCTTT | CASSLNNKQRNTEAFF
TRBD2 | TRBJ2-7 | TRBV10-3 | - | TGTGCCATCAGTGAGTCGGCTAGCGGGGCGGGAACCTACGAGCAGTACTTC | CAISESASGAGTYEQYF
- | TRBJ1-4 | TRBV7-9 | many | TGTGCCAGCAGCTTAGCGGGAGGAGTTAATGAAAAACTGTTTTTT | CASSLAGGVNEKLFF
TRBD1 | TRBJ1-6 | TRBV18 | - | TGTGCCAGCTCACCCAACACAGGGGAATCACCCCTCCACTTT | CASSPNTGESPLHF
- | TRBJ1-2 | TRBV4-1 | few | TGCGCCAGCAGCCAATTGTGGCAGTATGGCTACACCTTC | CASSQLWQYGYTF
TRBD1 | TRBJ1-2 | TRBV27 | few | TGTGCCAGCAGTTTATACCAGGACAGGGGAGGTGGCTACACCTTC | CASSLYQDRGGGYTF
- | TRBJ2-5 | TRBV2 | - | TGTGCCAGCAGTGGGGCGGCTCGGGGAGCCCAGTACTTC | CASSGAARGAQYF
- | TRBJ2-2 | TRBV5-5 | few | TGTGCCAGCAGCTTGGCCGCCTCCCAGACCGGGGAGCTGTTTTTT | CASSLAASQTGELFF
- | TRBJ1-1 | TRBV28 | - | TGTGCCAGCACGGGAAACACTGAAGCTTTCTTT | CASTGNTEAFF
- | TRBJ2-1 | TRBV3-1/TRBV3-2 | - | TGTGCCAGCAGCCAACCCAGCGTAGGGAGTGTCGACCAGTTCTTC | CASSQPSVGSVDQFF